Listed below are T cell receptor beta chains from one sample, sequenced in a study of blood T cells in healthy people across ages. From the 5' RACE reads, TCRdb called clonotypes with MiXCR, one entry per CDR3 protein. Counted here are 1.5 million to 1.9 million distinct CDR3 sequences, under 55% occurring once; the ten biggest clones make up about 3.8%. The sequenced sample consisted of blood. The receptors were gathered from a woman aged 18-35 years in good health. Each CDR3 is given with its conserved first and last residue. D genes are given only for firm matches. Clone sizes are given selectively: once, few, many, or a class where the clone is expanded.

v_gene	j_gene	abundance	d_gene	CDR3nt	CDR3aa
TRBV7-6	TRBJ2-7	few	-	TGTGCCAGCAGCCCCAACGAATGGCTAGCCTACGAGCAGTACTTC	CASSPNEWLAYEQYF
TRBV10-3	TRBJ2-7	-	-	TGTGCCATCAGAGACAGGGAGGACTACGAACAGTACTTC	CAIRDREDYEQYF
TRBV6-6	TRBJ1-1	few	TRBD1	TGTGCCAGCAGTTATACAGGGGGCCACACTGAAGCTTTCTTT	CASSYTGGHTEAFF
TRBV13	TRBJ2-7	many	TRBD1	TGTGCCAGCAGCTCCTGGACAGGGTTCAGGGACGAGCAGTACTTC	CASSSWTGFRDEQYF
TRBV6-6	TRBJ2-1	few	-	TGTGCCAGCAGCTCGCCGGAGCAATATGAGCAGTTCTTC	CASSSPEQYEQFF
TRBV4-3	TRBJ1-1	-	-	TGCGCCAGCAGCCAAGATCAGGTGAACACTGAAGCTTTCTTT	CASSQDQVNTEAFF
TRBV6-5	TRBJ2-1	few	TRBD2	TGTGCCAGCAGTTACTCGACCGGGGGGGCAGACAATGAGCAGTTCTTC	CASSYSTGGADNEQFF
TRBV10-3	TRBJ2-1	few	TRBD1	TGTGCCATCAGTGAGTCGAAGACAGGGGGCATAGCGGGGCGAAATGAGCAGTTCTTC	CAISESKTGGIAGRNEQFF
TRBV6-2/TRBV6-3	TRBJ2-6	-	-	TGTGCCAGCAGCTTTACCAACGTCCTGACTTTC	CASSFTNVLTF
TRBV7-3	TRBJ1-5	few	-	TGTGCCAGCAGCTTCTTTCAGCCCCAGCATTTT	CASSFFQPQHF
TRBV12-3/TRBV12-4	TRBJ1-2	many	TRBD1	TGTGCCAGCAGTTTTCACAGGGGGCTTACTAACTATGGCTACACCTTC	CASSFHRGLTNYGYTF
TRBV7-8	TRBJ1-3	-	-	TGTGCCAGCAGCTTAGGGTCTGTCCAGAACTCTGGAAACACCATATATTTT	CASSLGSVQNSGNTIYF
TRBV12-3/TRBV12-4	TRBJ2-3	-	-	TGTGCCAGCAGTTTAGGCCCGGGGCCGTTCACAGATACGCAGTATTTT	CASSLGPGPFTDTQYF
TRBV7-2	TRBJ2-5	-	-	TGTGCCAGCAGCCTCAGCAGCGCCCAAGAGACCCAGTACTTC	CASSLSSAQETQYF
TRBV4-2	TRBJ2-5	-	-	TGTGCCAGCAGCCAAACCGTGGACTTAGACGAGACCCAGTACTTC	CASSQTVDLDETQYF
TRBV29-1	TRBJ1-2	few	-	TGCAGCGTCCCGGCGGAGGGCTACACCTTC	CSVPAEGYTF
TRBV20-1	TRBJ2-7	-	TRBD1	TGCAGTGCTAGAGCAATGACAGGGACCTACGAGCAGTACTTC	CSARAMTGTYEQYF
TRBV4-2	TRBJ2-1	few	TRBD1	TGTGCCAGCAGCCGCCCAGGACAGGGGCACTACAATGAGCAGTTCTTC	CASSRPGQGHYNEQFF
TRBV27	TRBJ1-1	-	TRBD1	TGTGCCAGCAGTTCAGGGGGCGGAAACACTGAAGCTTTCTTT	CASSSGGGNTEAFF
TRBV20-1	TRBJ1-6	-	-	TGCAGTGCTAGAATGGTAGGGGCCAATTCACCCCTCCACTTT	CSARMVGANSPLHF
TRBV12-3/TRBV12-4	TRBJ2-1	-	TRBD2	TGTGCCACCGGCCCAGCTAGCGGGAGGGGTGAGCAGTTCTTC	CATGPASGRGEQFF
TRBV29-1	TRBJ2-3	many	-	TGCAGCGTTCGAGGGTCTGAAGATACGCAGTATTTT	CSVRGSEDTQYF
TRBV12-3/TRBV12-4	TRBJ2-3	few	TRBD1	TGTGCCAGCAGTGGCCGGGACAGTGTCACAGATACGCAGTATTTT	CASSGRDSVTDTQYF
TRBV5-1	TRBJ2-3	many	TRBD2	TGCGCCAGCACCTCGACTAGCGGCCCAGGGGATACGCAGTATTTT	CASTSTSGPGDTQYF
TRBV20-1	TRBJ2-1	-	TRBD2	TGCAGTGCTAGAACGGGACTAGCGGGGAGCTCCTACAATGAGCAGTTCTTC	CSARTGLAGSSYNEQFF
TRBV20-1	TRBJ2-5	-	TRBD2	TGCAGTGCTAGAGATCCGGGAGGAGCGGAGACCCAGTACTTC	CSARDPGGAETQYF
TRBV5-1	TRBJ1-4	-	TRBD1	TGCGCCAGCAGCTTCTTCGGACAGGGTGGGGGTGAAAAACTGTTTTTT	CASSFFGQGGGEKLFF
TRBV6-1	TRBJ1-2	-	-	TGTGCCAGCAGTGAAGTAGTGCAGAGCGATGGCTACACCTTC	CASSEVVQSDGYTF
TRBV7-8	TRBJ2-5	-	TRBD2	TGTGCCAGCAACTTCAGAAGGACTAGCGGGTACCAAGAGACCCAGTACTTC	CASNFRRTSGYQETQYF
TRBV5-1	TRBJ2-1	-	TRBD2	TGCGCCAGCAGCAATCCGGGACTAGCAGGCAATGAGCAGTTCTTC	CASSNPGLAGNEQFF
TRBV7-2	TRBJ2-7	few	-	TGTGCCAGCAGCTTAGTACAGGGTCACTACGAGCAGTACTTC	CASSLVQGHYEQYF
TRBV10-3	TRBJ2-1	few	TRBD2	TGTGCCATCAGTGAGTCGGGCGGGAGTTGGAATGAGCAGTTCTTC	CAISESGGSWNEQFF
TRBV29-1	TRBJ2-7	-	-	TGCAGCGTCGCACTTGGGGGGTACGAGCAGTACTTC	CSVALGGYEQYF
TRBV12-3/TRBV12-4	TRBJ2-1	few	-	TGTGCCAGCACAGTCTGGGGGGCCTCCTACAATGAGCAGTTCTTC	CASTVWGASYNEQFF
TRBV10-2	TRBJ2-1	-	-	TGCGCCAGCAGTGAGGCAGGGGCGTTAGGCGAGACCCAGTTCTTC	CASSEAGALGETQFF
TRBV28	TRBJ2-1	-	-	TGTGCCAGCAGGACACGCTGGGGCAATGAGCAGTTCTTC	CASRTRWGNEQFF
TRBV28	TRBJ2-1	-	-	TGTGCCAGCAGTTTAGGCGGGATGCTATACAATGAGCAGTTCTTC	CASSLGGMLYNEQFF
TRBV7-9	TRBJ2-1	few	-	TGTGCCAGCAGCTTAGTCTCGGTTAGCTCCTACAATGAGCAGTTCTTC	CASSLVSVSSYNEQFF
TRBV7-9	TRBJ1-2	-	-	TGTGCCAGCAGCTTCGTGGTTGGCAGGGCGAACTATGGCTACACCTTC	CASSFVVGRANYGYTF
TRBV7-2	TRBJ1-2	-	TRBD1	TGTGCCAGCAGACCCTACAGGGGAGGGCATATCGAGGGCTACACCTTC	CASRPYRGGHIEGYTF
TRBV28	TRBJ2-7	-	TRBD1	TGTGCCAGCAGCCGGACAGGGGGTCGCGAGCAGTACTTC	CASSRTGGREQYF
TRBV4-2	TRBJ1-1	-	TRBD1	TGTGCCAGCAGCCATGGGTTTGGGACAGGGGGATTCACTGAAGCTTTCTTT	CASSHGFGTGGFTEAFF
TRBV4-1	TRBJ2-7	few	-	TGCGCCAGCAGCCAAGATTCGCAGGCCAATTACGAGCAGTACTTC	CASSQDSQANYEQYF
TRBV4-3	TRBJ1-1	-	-	TGCGCCAGCAGCCAAGAATCCGTCACTGAAGCTTTCTTT	CASSQESVTEAFF
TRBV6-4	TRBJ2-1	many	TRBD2	TGTGCCAGCAGTGACTCGACTAGCGGGGACTACAATGAGCAGTTCTTC	CASSDSTSGDYNEQFF